These 23 T cell receptor beta chains came from one sample sequenced in a study of blood T cells in healthy people across ages. Primed by a sample-barcoded 5' primer and a J-beta primer mix, a second PCR proceeded for 7 to 11 cycles. TCRdb re-called the 5' RACE reads with MiXCR, one entry per CDR3 protein. The sample contains about 2 million distinct CDR3 sequences, roughly 52% of which appear only once. Specimen: blood. The receptors were sampled from a woman in her thirties or forties in good health.

J is TRBJ2-5 and V is TRBV6-1; a possible D gene is TRBD2 (6 bases). The CDR3 has 17 residues. The germline V and J ends were trimmed by 6 bases and 4 bases, with 24 bases remaining between them. The germline gives CDR1 MNHNS, CDR2 SASEGT. The CDR3 protein is CASRENYRDFLRETQYF. CDR3 nucleotides: TGTGCCAGCAGGGAGAATTACCGGGACTTCCTACGAGAGACCCAGTACTTC.

V usage is TRBV3-1 and J usage is TRBJ2-1; D possibly corresponds to TRBD2 (7 bases). The V end was cut by 3 bases, the J end by 4 bases, with 13 bases between. The CDR3 covers 15 residues. Looked up from germline, CDR1 is LGHDT and CDR2 is YNNKEL (reference sequence). This CDR3 reads CASSQMRGPYNEQFF. The CDR3 region has the DNA TGTGCCAGCAGCCAGATGCGGGGGCCTTACAATGAGCAGTTCTTC.

This clonotype was seen a handful of times. The chain combines TRBV6-2 or TRBV6-3 with TRBJ2-7; no firm D call. The CDR3 runs 13 residues. Germline V gene sequence: CDR1 MNHEY, CDR2 SVGEGT. The germline V and J ends were trimmed by 6 bases and 3 bases, with 12 bases remaining between them. CDR3 in DNA: TGTGCCAGCAGCTGGACCATGAGCTACGAGCAGTACTTC. It is translated as CASSWTMSYEQYF.

This clonotype was recorded a few times. J is TRBJ2-7 and V is TRBV20-1; 9 nucleotides agree with TRBD1. Trimming removed 6 bases from V and 4 bases from J; junction bases left unmatched: 10. Germline loops: CDR1 DFQATT, CDR2 SNEGSKA (reference sequence). The CDR3 totals 14 residues. DNA for the CDR3: TGCAGTGCGCAGCTGGGACAGGGTGATTACGAGCAGTACTTC. Translated, it gives CSAQLGQGDYEQYF.

This clonotype has just a few counts. The chain has TRBV5-1 and TRBJ1-2, with D perhaps matching TRBD1 (5 bases). The CDR3 runs 15 residues. V was clipped by 4 bases and J by 3 bases, with 16 bases between them. Germline CDR1 is SGHRS and CDR2 is YFSETQ. Written as DNA, the CDR3 is TGCGCCAGCAGCGCTTGGGGGGATCGAGACTATGGCTACACCTTC. Its protein product is CASSAWGDRDYGYTF.

In its sample, this clonotype was seen many times. V is TRBV27 and J is TRBJ1-2, with 7 nucleotides matching TRBD1. Per germline, CDR1 MNHEY and CDR2 SMNVEV (reference sequence). The junction had 6 bases not matched to a gene; V was cut back by 3 bases and J by 8 bases. The CDR3 loop spans 13 amino acids. The CDR3 protein is CASSFQDRAGYTF. The CDR3, as DNA: TGTGCCAGCAGTTTCCAAGACAGGGCCGGCTACACCTTC.

The rearrangement joins TRBV7-9 to TRBJ1-2, with D maybe TRBD1 (5 bases). Trimming removed 2 bases from V and 3 bases from J, with 13 bases in between. From germline, CDR1 is SEHNR and CDR2 FQNEAQ (reference sequence). The CDR3 extends over 15 amino acids. CDR3 sequence (DNA): TGTGCCAGCAGCTTAAATCAGGGAGGGGACTATGGCTACACCTTC. Translating gives CASSLNQGGDYGYTF. The complete variable domain, with remaining parts taken from reference TRBV7-9 and TRBJ1-2, reads DTGVSQNPRHKITKRGQNVTFRCDPISEHNRLYWYRQTLGQGPEFLTYFQNEAQLEKSRLLSDRFSAERPKGSFSTLEIQRTEQGDSAMYLCASSLNQGGDYGYTFGSGTRLTVV.

The chain is built from TRBV6-6 and TRBJ2-7, with 13 nucleotides matching TRBD2. The CDR3 sequence is 13 residues long. Per germline, CDR1 MNHNY and CDR2 SVGAGI (reference sequence). Trimming cost V 8 bases and J 7 bases; bases outside gene matches: 5. CDR3 loop: CASGLAGVFEQYF. The CDR3 region has the DNA TGTGCCAGCGGACTAGCGGGGGTTTTTGAGCAGTACTTC.

The J gene is TRBJ1-2, the V gene TRBV29-1; 10 bases agree with TRBD1. The germline V gene encodes CDR1 SQVTM and CDR2 ANQGSEA. This CDR3 region has 15 residues. V gave up 5 bases and J gave up 2 bases; unmatched junction bases: 8. The CDR3 coding sequence is TGCAGCGTTCATGACAGGGGGCTTTCGAACTATGGCTACACCTTC. It specifies CSVHDRGLSNYGYTF.

The rearrangement uses TRBV7-9 and TRBJ2-4, with 7 bases fitting TRBD2. V was clipped by 4 bases and J by 4 bases; unmatched bases: 10. Germline V lookup: CDR1 SEHNR, CDR2 FQNEAQ (reference sequence). The CDR3 is 16 residues long. This chain's CDR3 is CASSSLMGGGKNIQYF. In DNA, the CDR3 is TGTGCCAGCAGCTCATTGATGGGGGGGGGAAAAAACATTCAGTACTTC.

This clonotype was found a few times. V is TRBV12-3 or TRBV12-4 and J is TRBJ2-7, with 9 bases matching TRBD1. V gave up 3 bases and J gave up 6 bases; unmatched junction bases: 12. This CDR3 comprises 16 residues. CDR3 coding DNA: TGTGCCAGCAGTTTTGGACCGGGACAGGGTGTCGGCGAGCAGTACTTC. This translates into CASSFGPGQGVGEQYF.

The chain uses TRBV27 and TRBJ2-5; a possible D gene is TRBD2 (6 bases). The CDR3 spans 15 residues. Germline-derived CDR1 and CDR2 are MNHEY and SMNVEV (reference sequence). V was cut by 5 bases and J by 3 bases, with 16 bases left in between. The CDR3 loop is CASSTRTRGKETQYF. DNA of the CDR3: TGTGCCAGCAGTACCAGGACTCGGGGGAAAGAGACCCAGTACTTC.

The chain combines TRBV15 with TRBJ1-2; maybe TRBD1 (5 bases). From germline, CDR1 is LNHNV and CDR2 YYDKDF (reference sequence). The V end lost 3 bases, the J end lost 3 bases, and 11 bases lay between the germline ends. CDR3 length: 14 amino acids. CDR3 region: CATSSRQYDYGYTF. The CDR3 DNA follows: TGTGCCACCAGCAGTCGACAGTACGACTATGGCTACACCTTC.

On this clonotype: The junction does not match germline at one end; this may be a read error. V and J are TRBV9 and TRBJ2-5; TRBD1 matches at 8 bases. Germline loops: CDR1 SGDLS, CDR2 YYNGEE. CDR3 length equals 15 residues. The CDR3 protein is CTSSVGQGARETQYF. The CDR3 bases are TGTACCAGCAGCGTAGGTCAGGGGGCGCGAGAGACCCAGTACTTC.

The chain employs TRBV11-1 and TRBJ2-1; 11 bases match TRBD2. Looked up from germline, CDR1 is SGHAT and CDR2 is FQDESV (reference sequence). Trimming removed 5 bases from V and 0 bases from J; junction bases left unmatched: 18. CDR3 size: 21 residues. The CDR3: CASSQPRTGTSGPSSYNEQFF. CDR3 bases: TGTGCCAGCAGCCAACCCAGAACCGGGACTAGCGGCCCATCCTCCTACAATGAGCAGTTCTTC.

This clonotype was picked up a small number of times. The CDR3 sequence is CASSSTGINEKLFF. In nucleotides, the CDR3 is TGCGCCAGCAGCTCAACAGGGATTAATGAAAAACTGTTTTTT. The chain recombines TRBV5-1 with TRBJ1-4, with a weak D call TRBD1 (6 bases). V lost 3 bases, J lost 4 bases, and 10 bases lay in between. Germline CDR1 SGHRS, CDR2 YFSETQ. The CDR3 has 14 amino acids.

This rearrangement joins TRBV7-9 to TRBJ2-3, with TRBD2 identical over 13 bases. This CDR3 region has 16 residues. Looked up from germline, CDR1 is SEHNR and CDR2 is FQNEAQ (reference sequence). V trimming: 5 bases; J trimming: 3 bases; junction bases outside the gene matches: 5. This CDR3 is CASSQGTSGVTDTQYF. The CDR3 DNA sequence: TGTGCCAGCAGCCAAGGGACTAGCGGGGTAACAGATACGCAGTATTTT. Supplemented by reference TRBV7-9 and TRBJ2-3, the full variable domain reads DTGVSQNPRHKITKRGQNVTFRCDPISEHNRLYWYRQTLGQGPEFLTYFQNEAQLEKSRLLSDRFSAERPKGSFSTLEIQRTEQGDSAMYLCASSQGTSGVTDTQYFGPGTRLTVL.

This chain connects TRBV5-4 to TRBJ2-1, with 9 bases identical to TRBD2. Germline V lookup: CDR1 SGHNT, CDR2 YYREEE (reference sequence). CDR3 length equals 15 residues. The ends lost 3 bases at V and 6 bases at J; junction bases unmatched: 7. CDR3 sequence (DNA): TGTGCCAGCAGCTCCCCGGGACTAGCCCCCAATGAGCAGTTCTTC. Its protein is CASSSPGLAPNEQFF.

This clonotype came up a few times. The rearrangement uses TRBV9 and TRBJ1-1; D unresolved. Germline loops: CDR1 SGDLS, CDR2 YYNGEE. The V gene lost 0 bases and the J gene lost 1 base, with 10 bases spanning the gap. This CDR3 spans 15 amino acids. The DNA of the CDR3 is TGTGCCAGCAGCGTAGTACCGGGATCGAACACTGAAGCTTTCTTT. It yields the protein CASSVVPGSNTEAFF. The complete variable domain, with remaining parts taken from reference TRBV9 and TRBJ1-1, reads DSGVTQTPKHLITATGQRVTLRCSPRSGDLSVYWYQQSLDQGLQFLIQYYNGEERAKGNILERFSAQQFPDLHSELNLSSLELGDSALYFCASSVVPGSNTEAFFGQGTRLTVV.

The chain is built from TRBV4-3 and TRBJ2-3; D remains unclear. V lost 4 bases and J lost 6, with 11 bases in between. Germline-derived CDR1 and CDR2 are LGHNA and YSLEER. The CDR3 runs 13 residues. For the CDR3, the DNA is TGCGCCAGCAGCCCAAACCTTCCTGATACGCAGTATTTT. This gives the protein CASSPNLPDTQYF.

V is TRBV9 and J is TRBJ1-5; unclear D gene. V was trimmed by 0 bases and J by 5 bases, leaving 12 bases between them. The germline V gene has CDR1 SGDLS and CDR2 YYNGEE. There are 15 residues in the CDR3. CDR3 sequence: CASSVEGTGDQPQHF. The CDR3 DNA reads TGTGCCAGCAGCGTAGAGGGTACCGGCGATCAGCCCCAGCATTTT. The whole variable domain, filled in from reference TRBV9 and TRBJ1-5, reads DSGVTQTPKHLITATGQRVTLRCSPRSGDLSVYWYQQSLDQGLQFLIQYYNGEERAKGNILERFSAQQFPDLHSELNLSSLELGDSALYFCASSVEGTGDQPQHFGDGTRLSIL.

The chain is built from TRBV7-9 and TRBJ1-5; 8 bases match TRBD1. This CDR3 has 19 amino acids. From germline, CDR1 is SEHNR and CDR2 FQNEAQ (reference sequence). The trim removed 5 bases at V and 1 base at J, leaving 16 bases unmatched. CDR3 region: CASSEERVGQGWSNQPQHF. Here the CDR3 DNA reads TGTGCCAGCAGCGAGGAGAGGGTTGGACAGGGCTGGAGCAATCAGCCCCAGCATTTT.

This rearrangement joins TRBV7-2 to TRBJ2-7; 9 bases map to TRBD2. The CDR3 extends over 14 amino acids. Germline CDR1 and CDR2: SGHTA and FQGNSA. Trimming took 8 bases from V and 6 from J; bases not matched to a gene: 11. The CDR3 coding sequence is TGTGCCAGCCGTTTTGGGACTAGCTCGTTCGAGCAGTACTTC. It is translated as CASRFGTSSFEQYF.